A selection of T cell receptor beta chains follows, all from one sample in a study of OX40 agonist ivuxolimab in advanced cancers. TCRdb's table, derived via immunoSEQ multiplex PCR, lists solely in-frame clones and lacks some. Of some 5,100 clones in the sample, about 70% were seen once. Here the sequenced sample was CD4+ or CD8+ T cells sorted from blood, taken in a trial of the OX40 agonist ivuxolimab. The receptors were sampled from an adult with an advanced solid tumor such as melanoma, head and neck, liver or kidney cancer. Both conserved end residues are part of each CDR3. The order of the fields is J gene, clone size, D gene, V gene, CDR3 protein, CDR3 DNA. D genes are given only for firm matches. A clone size is listed for some rows: how often the clone was seen (once, few, many), or a class if it is expanded.

TRBJ1-5,NA,NA,TRBV7-9,CASSLGGTFQPQHF,TGTGCCAGCAGCTTAGGCGGGACTTTCCAGCCCCAGCATTTT
TRBJ1-6,NA,NA,TRBV27,CASSLFSLNSPLHF,TGTGCCAGCAGTTTATTCTCCCTTAATTCACCCCTCCACTTT
TRBJ1-2,few,NA,TRBV19,CASSTQGPYGYTF,TGTGCCAGTAGCACCCAGGGACCCTATGGCTACACCTTC
TRBJ1-5,once,NA,TRBV29-1,CSVEPSNQPQHF,TGCAGCGTTGAACCTAGCAATCAGCCCCAGCATTTT
TRBJ2-2,NA,NA,TRBV10-1,CASKWPGELFF,TGCGCCAGCAAATGGCCCGGGGAGCTGTTTTTT
TRBJ1-4,once,NA,TRBV5-1,CASSLDNEKLFF,TGCGCCAGCAGCTTAGATAATGAAAAACTGTTTTTT
TRBJ2-7,large,NA,TRBV4-2,CASSQDRYEQYF,TGTGCCAGCAGCCAAGACAGATACGAGCAGTACTTC
TRBJ2-7,NA,NA,TRBV4-1,CASSQDLTTNPTYEQYF,TGCGCCAGCAGCCAAGATCTGACGACTAATCCGACCTACGAGCAGTACTTC
TRBJ1-2,NA,NA,TRBV7-6,CASSSQARKTYGYTF,TGTGCCAGCAGCAGTCAGGCTCGAAAGACCTATGGCTACACCTTC
TRBJ1-2,NA,NA,TRBV5-6,CASSLDGRNYGYTF,TGTGCCAGCAGCTTGGATGGCAGAAACTATGGCTACACCTTC
TRBJ2-1,NA,TRBD2,TRBV2,CALATSGDFYNEQFF,TGTGCCCTCGCGACTAGCGGGGACTTTTACAATGAGCAGTTCTTC
TRBJ2-5,NA,NA,TRBV7-9,CASTIDGETQYF,TGTGCCAGCACCATCGACGGGGAGACCCAGTACTTC
TRBJ2-7,NA,NA,TRBV19,CASSISPIPPSSYEQYF,TGTGCCAGTAGTATATCGCCGATCCCACCGTCCTCCTACGAGCAGTACTTC
TRBJ2-1,once,NA,TRBV5-4,CASNPTETWDEQFF,TGTGCCAGCAACCCCACCGAAACCTGGGATGAGCAGTTCTTC
TRBJ1-2,NA,NA,TRBV6-5,CASSLGPLAYGYTF,TGTGCCAGCAGCCTAGGACCCCTTGCCTATGGCTACACCTTC